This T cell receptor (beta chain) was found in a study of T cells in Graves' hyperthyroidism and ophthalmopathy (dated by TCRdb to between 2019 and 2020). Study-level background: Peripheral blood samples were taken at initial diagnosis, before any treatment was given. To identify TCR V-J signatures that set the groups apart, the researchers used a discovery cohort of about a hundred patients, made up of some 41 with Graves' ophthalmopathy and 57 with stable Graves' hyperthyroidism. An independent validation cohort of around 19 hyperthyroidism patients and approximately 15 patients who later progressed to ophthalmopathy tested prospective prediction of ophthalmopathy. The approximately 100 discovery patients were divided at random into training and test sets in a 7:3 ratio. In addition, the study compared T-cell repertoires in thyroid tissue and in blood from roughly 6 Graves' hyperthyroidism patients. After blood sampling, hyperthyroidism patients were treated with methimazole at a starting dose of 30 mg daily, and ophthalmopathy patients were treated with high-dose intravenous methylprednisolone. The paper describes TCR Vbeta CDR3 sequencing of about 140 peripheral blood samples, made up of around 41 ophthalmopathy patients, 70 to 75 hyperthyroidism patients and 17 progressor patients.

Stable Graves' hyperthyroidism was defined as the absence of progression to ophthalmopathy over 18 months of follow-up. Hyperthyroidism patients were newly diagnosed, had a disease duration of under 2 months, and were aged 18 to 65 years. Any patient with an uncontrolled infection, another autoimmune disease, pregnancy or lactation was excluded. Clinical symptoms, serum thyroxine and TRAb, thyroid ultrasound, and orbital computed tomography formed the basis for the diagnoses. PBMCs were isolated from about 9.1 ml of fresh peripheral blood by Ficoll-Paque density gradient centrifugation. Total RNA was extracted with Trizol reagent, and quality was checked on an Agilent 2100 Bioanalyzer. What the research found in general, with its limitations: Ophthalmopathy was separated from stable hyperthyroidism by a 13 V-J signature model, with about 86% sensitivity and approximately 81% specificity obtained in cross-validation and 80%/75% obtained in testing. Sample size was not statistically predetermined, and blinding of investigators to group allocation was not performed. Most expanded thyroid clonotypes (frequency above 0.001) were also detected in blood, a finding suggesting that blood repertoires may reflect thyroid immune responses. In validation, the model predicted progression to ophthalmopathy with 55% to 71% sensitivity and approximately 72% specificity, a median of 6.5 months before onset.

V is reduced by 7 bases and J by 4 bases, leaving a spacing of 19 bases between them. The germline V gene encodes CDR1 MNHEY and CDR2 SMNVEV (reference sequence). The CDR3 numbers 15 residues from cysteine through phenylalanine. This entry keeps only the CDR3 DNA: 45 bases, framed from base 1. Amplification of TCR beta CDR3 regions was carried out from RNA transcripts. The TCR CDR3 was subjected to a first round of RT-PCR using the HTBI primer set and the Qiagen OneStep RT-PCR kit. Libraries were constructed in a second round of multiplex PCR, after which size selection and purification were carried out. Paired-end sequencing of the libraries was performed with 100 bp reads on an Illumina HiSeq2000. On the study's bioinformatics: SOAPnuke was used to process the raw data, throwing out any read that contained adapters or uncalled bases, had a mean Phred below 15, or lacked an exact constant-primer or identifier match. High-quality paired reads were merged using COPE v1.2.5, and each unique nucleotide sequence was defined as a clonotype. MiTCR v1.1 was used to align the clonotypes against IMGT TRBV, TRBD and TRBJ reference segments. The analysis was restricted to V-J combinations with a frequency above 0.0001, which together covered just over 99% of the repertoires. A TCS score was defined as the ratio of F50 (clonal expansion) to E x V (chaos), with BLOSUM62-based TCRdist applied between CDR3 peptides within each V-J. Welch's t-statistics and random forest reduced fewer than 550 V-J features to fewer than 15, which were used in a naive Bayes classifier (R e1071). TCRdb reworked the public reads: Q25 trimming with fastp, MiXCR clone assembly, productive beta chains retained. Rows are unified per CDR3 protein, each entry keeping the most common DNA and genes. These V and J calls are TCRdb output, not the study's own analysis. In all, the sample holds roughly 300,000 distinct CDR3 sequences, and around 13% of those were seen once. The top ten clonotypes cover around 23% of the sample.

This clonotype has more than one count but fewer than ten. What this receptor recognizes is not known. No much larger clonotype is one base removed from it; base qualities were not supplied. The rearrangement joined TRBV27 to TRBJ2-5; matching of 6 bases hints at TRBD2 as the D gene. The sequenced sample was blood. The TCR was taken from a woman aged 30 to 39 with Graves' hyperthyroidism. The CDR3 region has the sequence CASTLPPGVRETQYF. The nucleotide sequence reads TGTGCCAGCACCCTCCCCCCGGGAGTAAGAGAGACCCAGTACTTC.